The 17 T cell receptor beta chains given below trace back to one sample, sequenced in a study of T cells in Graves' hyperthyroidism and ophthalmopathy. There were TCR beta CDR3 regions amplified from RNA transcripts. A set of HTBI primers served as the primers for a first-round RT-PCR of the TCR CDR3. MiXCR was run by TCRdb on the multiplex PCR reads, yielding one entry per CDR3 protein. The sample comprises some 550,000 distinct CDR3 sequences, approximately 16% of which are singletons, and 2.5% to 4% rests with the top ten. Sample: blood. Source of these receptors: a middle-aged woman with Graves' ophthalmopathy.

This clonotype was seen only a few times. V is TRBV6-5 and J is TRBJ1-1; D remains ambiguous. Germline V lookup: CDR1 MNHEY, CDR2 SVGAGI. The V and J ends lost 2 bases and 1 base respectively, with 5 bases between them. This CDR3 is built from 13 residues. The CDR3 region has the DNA TGTGCCAGCAGTTACGACGAGAACACTGAAGCTTTCTTT. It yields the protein CASSYDENTEAFF.

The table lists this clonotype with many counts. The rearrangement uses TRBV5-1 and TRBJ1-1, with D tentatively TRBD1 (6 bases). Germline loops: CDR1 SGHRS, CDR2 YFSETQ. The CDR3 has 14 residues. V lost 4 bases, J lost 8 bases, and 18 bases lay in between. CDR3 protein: CASSTVERQAEAFF. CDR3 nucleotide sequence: TGCGCCAGCAGCACCGTAGAGAGACAGGCGGAAGCTTTCTTT.

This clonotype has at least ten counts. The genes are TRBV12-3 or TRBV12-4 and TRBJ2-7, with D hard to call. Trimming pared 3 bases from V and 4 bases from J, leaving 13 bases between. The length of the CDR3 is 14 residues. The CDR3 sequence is CASSLLTGVYEQYF. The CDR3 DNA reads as TGTGCCAGCAGTTTGTTAACCGGAGTATACGAGCAGTACTTC.

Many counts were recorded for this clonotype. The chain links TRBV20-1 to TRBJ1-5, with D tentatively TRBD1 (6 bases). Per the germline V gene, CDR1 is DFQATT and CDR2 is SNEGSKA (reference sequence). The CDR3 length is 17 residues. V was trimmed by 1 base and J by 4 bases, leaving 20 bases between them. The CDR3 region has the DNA TGCAGTGCTAGAGGGATGGGGGGGGCGCCAGAAAATCAGCCCCAGCATTTT. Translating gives CSARGMGGAPENQPQHF.

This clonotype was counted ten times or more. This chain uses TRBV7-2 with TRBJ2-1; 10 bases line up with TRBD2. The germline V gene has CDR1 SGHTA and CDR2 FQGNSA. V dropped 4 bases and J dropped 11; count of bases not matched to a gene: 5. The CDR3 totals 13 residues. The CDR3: CASSSLAGEKQFF. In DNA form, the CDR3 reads TGTGCCAGCAGCTCCCTAGCGGGGGAGAAGCAGTTCTTC.

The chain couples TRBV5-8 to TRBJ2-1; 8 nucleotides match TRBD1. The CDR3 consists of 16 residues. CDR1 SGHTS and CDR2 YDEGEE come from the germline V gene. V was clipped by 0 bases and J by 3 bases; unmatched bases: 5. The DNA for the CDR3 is TGTGCCAGCAGCTTGGGTGGACAGGGAGGCTACAATGAGCAGTTCTTC. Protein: CASSLGGQGGYNEQFF.

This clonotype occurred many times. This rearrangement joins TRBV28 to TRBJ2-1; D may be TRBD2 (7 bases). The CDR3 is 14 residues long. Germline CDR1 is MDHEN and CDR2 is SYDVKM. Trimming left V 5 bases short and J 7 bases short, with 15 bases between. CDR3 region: CASSGGGRGNEQFF. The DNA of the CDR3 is TGTGCCAGCAGTGGGGGCGGGAGAGGTAATGAGCAGTTCTTC. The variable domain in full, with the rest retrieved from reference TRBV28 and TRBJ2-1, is DVKVTQSSRYLVKRTGEKVFLECVQDMDHENMFWYRQDPGLGLRLIYFSYDVKMKEKGDIPEGYSVSREKKERFSLILESASTNQTSMYLCASSGGGRGNEQFFGPGTRLTVL.

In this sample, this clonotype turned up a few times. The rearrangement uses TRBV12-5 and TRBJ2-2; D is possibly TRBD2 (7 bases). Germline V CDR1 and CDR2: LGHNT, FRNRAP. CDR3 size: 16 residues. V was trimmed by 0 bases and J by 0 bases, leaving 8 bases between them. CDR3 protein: CASGLVGGANTGELFF. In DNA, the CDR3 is TGTGCTAGTGGTTTGGTAGGGGGGGCGAACACCGGGGAGCTGTTTTTT.

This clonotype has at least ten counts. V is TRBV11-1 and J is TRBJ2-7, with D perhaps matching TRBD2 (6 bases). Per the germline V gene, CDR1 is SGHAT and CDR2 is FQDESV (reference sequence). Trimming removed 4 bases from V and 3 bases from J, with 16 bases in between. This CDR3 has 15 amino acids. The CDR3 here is CASSWDGMEGYEQYF. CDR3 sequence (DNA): TGTGCCAGCAGCTGGGACGGGATGGAGGGCTACGAGCAGTACTTC.

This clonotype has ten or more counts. CDR3 protein: CASSKSGLAILQETQYF. For the CDR3, the DNA is TGTGCCAGCAGCAAATCGGGACTAGCCATACTCCAAGAGACCCAGTACTTC. V and J are TRBV3-1 and TRBJ2-5; 9 bases agree with TRBD2. The CDR3 covers 17 residues. Per germline, CDR1 LGHDT and CDR2 YNNKEL (reference sequence). With 5 bases clipped from V and 1 base from J, the junction kept 11 bases outside the gene matches.

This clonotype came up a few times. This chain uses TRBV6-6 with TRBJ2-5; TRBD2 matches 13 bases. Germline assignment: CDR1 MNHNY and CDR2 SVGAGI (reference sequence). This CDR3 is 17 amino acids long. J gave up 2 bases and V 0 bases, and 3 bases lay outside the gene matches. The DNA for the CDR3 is TGTGCCAGCAGTTACTCGACTAGCGGGAGGAGGCAAGAGACCCAGTACTTC. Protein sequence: CASSYSTSGRRQETQYF.

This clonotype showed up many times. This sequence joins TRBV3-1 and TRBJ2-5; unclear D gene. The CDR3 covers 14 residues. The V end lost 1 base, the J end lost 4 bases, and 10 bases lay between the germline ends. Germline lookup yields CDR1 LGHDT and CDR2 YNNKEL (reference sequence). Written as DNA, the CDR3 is TGTGCCAGCAGCCAAGGGTTCCAACCAGAGACCCAGTACTTC. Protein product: CASSQGFQPETQYF.

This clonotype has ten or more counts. The CDR3 loop reads CASSRTGGTDTQYF. DNA for the CDR3: TGTGCCAGCAGTAGGACAGGAGGCACAGATACGCAGTATTTT. The gene calls are TRBV2 and TRBJ2-3, with TRBD1 matching 7 bases. CDR3 length equals 14 residues. V trimming: 5 bases; J trimming: 1 base; junction bases outside the gene matches: 3. The V gene's germline CDR1 is SNHLY and CDR2 FYNNEI.

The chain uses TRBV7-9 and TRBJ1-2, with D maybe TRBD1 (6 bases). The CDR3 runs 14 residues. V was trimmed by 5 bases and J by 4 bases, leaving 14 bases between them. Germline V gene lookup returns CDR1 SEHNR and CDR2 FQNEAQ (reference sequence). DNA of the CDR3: TGTGCCAGCAGCGCTGCAGGGGAAGTCTATGGCTACACCTTC. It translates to CASSAAGEVYGYTF.

Here the CDR3 DNA reads TGTGCCATCAGTGAACCGGGTCATAGCACAGATACGCAGTATTTT. Its protein is CAISEPGHSTDTQYF. The rearrangement links TRBV10-3 to TRBJ2-3; D unresolved. Germline V gene data show CDR1 as ENHRY and CDR2 as SYGVKD. V dropped 3 bases and J dropped 0 bases, with 10 bases sitting between them. The CDR3 is 15 residues long.

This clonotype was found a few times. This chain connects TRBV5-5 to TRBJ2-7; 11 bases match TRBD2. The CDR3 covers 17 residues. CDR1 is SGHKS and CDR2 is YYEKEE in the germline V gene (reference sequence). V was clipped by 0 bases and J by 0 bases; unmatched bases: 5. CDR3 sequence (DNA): TGTGCCAGCAGCTTGGCCCCTGGGACTAGCGGCTCCTACGAGCAGTACTTC. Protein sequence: CASSLAPGTSGSYEQYF. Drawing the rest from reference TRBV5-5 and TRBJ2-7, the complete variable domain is DAGVTQSPTHLIKTRGQQVTLRCSPISGHKSVSWYQQVLGQGPQFIFQYYEKEERGRGNFPDRFSARQFPNYSSELNVNALLLGDSALYLCASSLAPGTSGSYEQYFGPGTRLTVT.

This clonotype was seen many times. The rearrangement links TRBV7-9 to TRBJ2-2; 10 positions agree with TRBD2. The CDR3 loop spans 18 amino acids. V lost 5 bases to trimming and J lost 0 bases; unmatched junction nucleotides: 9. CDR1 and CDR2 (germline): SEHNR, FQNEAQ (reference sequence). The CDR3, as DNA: TGTGCCAGCAGCCTCGCGGCCACTAGCGGGACGAACACCGGGGAGCTGTTTTTT. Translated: CASSLAATSGTNTGELFF.